This T cell receptor (beta chain) was obtained from a study of identical twins. TCRdb analysed the 5' RACE reads with MiXCR anew, one entry per CDR3 protein. The data hold a few hundred thousand distinct CDR3 sequences, with 6.5% to 9.5% observed a single time. Trimming shortened V by 5 bases and J by 0 bases, and 5 bases separated the two germline ends. The CDR3 is made up of 13 amino acids. In germline, CDR1 is ENHRY, CDR2 SYGVKD. This clonotype has at least ten counts. These sequences were also reported in another study, on yellow fever vaccine responses in identical twins. Turning to that study: After vaccination, twins' T cell response reportedly seemed partly convergent, partly personalized.

V is TRBV10-3 and J is TRBJ1-5; no clear D. The origin of this receptor is a young woman in good health. The sample taken for sequencing was memory (CD45RO+) T cells sorted from blood. As DNA, the CDR3 is TGTGCCATCAGTTTGAATAGCAATCAGCCCCAGCATTTT. This translates into CAISLNSNQPQHF.